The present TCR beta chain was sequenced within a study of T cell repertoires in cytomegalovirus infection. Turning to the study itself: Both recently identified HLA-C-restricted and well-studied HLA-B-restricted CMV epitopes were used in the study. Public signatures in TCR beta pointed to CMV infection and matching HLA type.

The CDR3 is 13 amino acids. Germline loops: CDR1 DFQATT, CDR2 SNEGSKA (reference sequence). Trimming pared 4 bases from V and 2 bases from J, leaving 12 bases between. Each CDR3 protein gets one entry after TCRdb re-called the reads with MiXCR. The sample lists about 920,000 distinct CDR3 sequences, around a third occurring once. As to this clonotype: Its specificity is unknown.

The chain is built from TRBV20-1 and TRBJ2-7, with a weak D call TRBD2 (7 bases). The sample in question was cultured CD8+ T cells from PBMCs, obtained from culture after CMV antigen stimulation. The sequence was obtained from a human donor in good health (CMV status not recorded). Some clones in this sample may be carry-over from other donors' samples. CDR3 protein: CSANREGAYEQYV. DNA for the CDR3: TGCAGTGCTAACAGGGAGGGCGCCTACGAGCAGTACGTC.